A single sample gave rise to the 4 T cell receptor beta chains below, sequenced in a study of cytomegalovirus exposure and HLA in healthy donors. PCR employed 60 Vbeta and 13 Jbeta primers. Profiling relied on immunoSEQ multiplex PCR, and the TCRdb table lists in-frame clones only, not all of them. Of roughly 140,000 clones in the sample, about 76% were seen once. Specimen: PBMCs. All receptors come from a human donor in good health.

The chain combines TRBV28 with TRBJ1-2, with D possibly being TRBD1 (6 bases). The CDR3 loop spans 13 amino acids. The germline V gene has CDR1 MDHEN and CDR2 SYDVKM. Trimming removed 2 bases at V and 8 bases at J, with 12 bases between. CDR3 DNA: TGTGCCAGCAGTTTACTAGGGGGATACGGCTACACCTTC. Residues: CASSLLGGYGYTF.

Only a few counts were recorded for this clone. The rearrangement joins TRBV4-2 to TRBJ1-2, with TRBD1 matching 9 bases. The ends lost 4 bases at V and 2 bases at J; junction bases unmatched: 8. CDR1 is LGHNA and CDR2 is YNFKEQ in the germline V gene. The CDR3 is 16 amino acids. The CDR3 loop is CASSPRDRDLNYGYTF. CDR3 DNA: TGTGCCAGCAGCCCGCGGGACAGGGACCTCAACTATGGCTACACCTTC.

As concerns this clone: One end of the junction fails to match germline, which may point to a read error. V and J are TRBV9 and TRBJ2-5, with 13 bases fitting TRBD2. CDR3 length: 17 residues. Germline values: CDR1 SGDLS, CDR2 YYNGEE. The CDR3 sequence is CASSGRTSGSRMEIQYF. The CDR3 DNA follows: TGTGCCAGCAGCGGAAGGACTAGCGGGAGCCGGATGGAGATCCAGTACTTC.

The CDR3 is CASRRDRFNYGYTF. CDR3 nucleotides: TGTGCCAGCAGGAGGGACAGATTCAACTATGGCTACACCTTC. The V call is TRBV6-5, the J call TRBJ1-2, with TRBD1 matching over 7 bases. The germline CDR1 and CDR2 sequences are MNHEY and SVGAGI. With 6 bases clipped from V and 2 bases from J, the junction kept 6 bases outside the gene matches. This CDR3 has 14 amino acids.